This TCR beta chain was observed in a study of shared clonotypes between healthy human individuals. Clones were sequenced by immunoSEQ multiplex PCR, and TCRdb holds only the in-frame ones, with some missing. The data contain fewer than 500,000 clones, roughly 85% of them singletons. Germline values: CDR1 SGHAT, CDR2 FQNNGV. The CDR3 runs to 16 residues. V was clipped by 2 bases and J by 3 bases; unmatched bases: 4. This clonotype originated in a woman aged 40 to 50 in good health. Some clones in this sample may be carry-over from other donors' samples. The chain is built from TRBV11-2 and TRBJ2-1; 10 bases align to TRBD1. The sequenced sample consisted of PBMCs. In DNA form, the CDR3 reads TGTGCCAGCAGCTTAACCCGGGACAGGGGCTACAATGAGCAGTTCTTC. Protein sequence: CASSLTRDRGYNEQFF.